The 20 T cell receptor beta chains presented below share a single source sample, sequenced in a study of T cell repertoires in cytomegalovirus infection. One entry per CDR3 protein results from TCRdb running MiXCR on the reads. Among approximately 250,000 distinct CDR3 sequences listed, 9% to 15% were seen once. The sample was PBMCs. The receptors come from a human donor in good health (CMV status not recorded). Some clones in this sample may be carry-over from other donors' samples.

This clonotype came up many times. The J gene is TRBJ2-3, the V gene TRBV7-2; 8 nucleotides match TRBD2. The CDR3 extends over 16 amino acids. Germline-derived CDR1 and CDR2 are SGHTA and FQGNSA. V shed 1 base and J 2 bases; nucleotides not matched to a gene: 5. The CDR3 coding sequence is TGTGCCAGCAGCTTAGTTGGGACTAGAGTCACAGATACGCAGTATTTT. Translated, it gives CASSLVGTRVTDTQYF. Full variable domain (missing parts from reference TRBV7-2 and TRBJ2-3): GAGVSQSPSNKVTEKGKDVELRCDPISGHTALYWYRQSLGQGLEFLIYFQGNSAPDKSGLPSDRFSAERTGGSVSTLTIQRTQQEDSAVYLCASSLVGTRVTDTQYFGPGTRLTVL.

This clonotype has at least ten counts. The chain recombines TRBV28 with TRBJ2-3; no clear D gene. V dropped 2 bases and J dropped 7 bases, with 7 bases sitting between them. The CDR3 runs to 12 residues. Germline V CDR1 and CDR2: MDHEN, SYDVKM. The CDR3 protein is CASSLQQNTQYF. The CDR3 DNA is TGTGCCAGCAGTTTACAACAGAATACGCAGTATTTT.

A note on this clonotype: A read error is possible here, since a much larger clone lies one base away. CDR3 region: CASSRGLLPAPQHF. The CDR3, as DNA: TGTGCCAGCAGTCGAGGACTGCTGCCCGCGCCCCAGCATTTT. The chain joins TRBV6-5 to TRBJ1-5, with D uncertain. From germline, CDR1 is MNHEY and CDR2 SVGAGI. The V end was cut by 5 bases, the J end by 9 bases, with 17 bases between. This CDR3 is 14 amino acids long.

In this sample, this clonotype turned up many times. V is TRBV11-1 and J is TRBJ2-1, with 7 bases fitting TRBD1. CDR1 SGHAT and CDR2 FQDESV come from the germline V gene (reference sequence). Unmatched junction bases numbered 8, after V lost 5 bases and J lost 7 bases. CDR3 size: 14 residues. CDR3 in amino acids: CASSPRPGGNEQFF. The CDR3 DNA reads TGTGCCAGCAGCCCCCGCCCAGGGGGTAATGAGCAGTTCTTC.

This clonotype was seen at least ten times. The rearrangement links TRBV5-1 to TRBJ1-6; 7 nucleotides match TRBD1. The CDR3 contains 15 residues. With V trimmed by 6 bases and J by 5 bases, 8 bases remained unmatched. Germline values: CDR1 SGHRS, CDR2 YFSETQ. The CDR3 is CASKRGGTDNSPLHF. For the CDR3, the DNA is TGCGCCAGCAAGCGAGGCGGGACAGATAATTCACCCCTCCACTTT. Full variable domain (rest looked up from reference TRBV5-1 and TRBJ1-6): KAGVTQTPRYLIKTRGQQVTLSCSPISGHRSVSWYQQTPGQGLQFLFEYFSETQRNKGNFPGRFSGRQFSNSRSEMNVSTLELGDSALYLCASKRGGTDNSPLHFGNGTRLTVT.

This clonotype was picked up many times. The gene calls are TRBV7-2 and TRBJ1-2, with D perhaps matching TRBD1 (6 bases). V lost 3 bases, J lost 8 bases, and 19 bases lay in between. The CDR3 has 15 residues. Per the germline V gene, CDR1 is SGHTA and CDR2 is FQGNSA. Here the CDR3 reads CASSFPTRGLRGYTF. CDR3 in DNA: TGTGCCAGCAGCTTCCCCACCAGGGGTTTGAGGGGCTACACCTTC.

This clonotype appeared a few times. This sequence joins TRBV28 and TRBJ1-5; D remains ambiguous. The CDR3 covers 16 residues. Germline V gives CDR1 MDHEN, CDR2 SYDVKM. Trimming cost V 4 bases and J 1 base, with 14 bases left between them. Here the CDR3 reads CASSSLDLGSNQPQHF. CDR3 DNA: TGTGCCAGCAGTTCCCTGGACCTGGGGAGCAATCAGCCCCAGCATTTT.

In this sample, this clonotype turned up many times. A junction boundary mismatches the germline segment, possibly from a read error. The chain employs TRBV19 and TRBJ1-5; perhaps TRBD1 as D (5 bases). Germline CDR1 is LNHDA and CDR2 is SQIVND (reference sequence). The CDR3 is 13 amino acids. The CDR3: CASCMGGAQPQHF. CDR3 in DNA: TGTGCCAGTTGTATGGGGGGAGCTCAGCCCCAGCATTTT.

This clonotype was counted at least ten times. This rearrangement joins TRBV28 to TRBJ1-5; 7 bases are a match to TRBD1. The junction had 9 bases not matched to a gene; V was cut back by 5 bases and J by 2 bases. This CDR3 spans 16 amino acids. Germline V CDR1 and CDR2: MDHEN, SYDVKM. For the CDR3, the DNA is TGTGCCAGCAGTCTACAGGGGAGTGGGGGCAATCAGCCCCAGCATTTT. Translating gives CASSLQGSGGNQPQHF.

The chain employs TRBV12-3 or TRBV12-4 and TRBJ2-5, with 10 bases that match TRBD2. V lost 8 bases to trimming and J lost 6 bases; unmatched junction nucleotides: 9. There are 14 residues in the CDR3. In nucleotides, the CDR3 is TGTGCCAGCGGCTTAGCGGGAGGACTAAAGACCCAGTACTTC. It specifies CASGLAGGLKTQYF.

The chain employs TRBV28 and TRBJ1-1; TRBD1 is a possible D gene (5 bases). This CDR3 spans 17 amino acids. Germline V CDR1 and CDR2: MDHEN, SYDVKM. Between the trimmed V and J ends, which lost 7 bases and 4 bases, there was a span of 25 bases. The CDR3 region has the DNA TGTGCCAGCACCCTCCCTGGGGGGGTCGTCCGGGGCACTGAAGCTTTCTTT. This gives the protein CASTLPGGVVRGTEAFF.

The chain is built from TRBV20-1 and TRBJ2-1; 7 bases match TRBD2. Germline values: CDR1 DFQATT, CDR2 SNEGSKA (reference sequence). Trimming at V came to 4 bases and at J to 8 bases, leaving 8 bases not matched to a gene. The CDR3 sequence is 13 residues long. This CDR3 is CSATFGRVDEQFF. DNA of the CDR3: TGCAGTGCTACTTTTGGGAGGGTAGATGAGCAGTTCTTC.

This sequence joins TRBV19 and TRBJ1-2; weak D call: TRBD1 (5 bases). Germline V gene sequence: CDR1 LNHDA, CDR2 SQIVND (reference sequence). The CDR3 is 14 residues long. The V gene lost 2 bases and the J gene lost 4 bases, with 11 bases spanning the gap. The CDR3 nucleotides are TGTGCCAGTAGTATAAGGAGGACACTCTATGGCTACACCTTC. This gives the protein CASSIRRTLYGYTF.

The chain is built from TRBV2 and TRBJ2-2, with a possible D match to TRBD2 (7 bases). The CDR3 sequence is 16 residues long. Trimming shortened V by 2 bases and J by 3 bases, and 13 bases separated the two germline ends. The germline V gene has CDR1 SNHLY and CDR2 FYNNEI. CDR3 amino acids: CASSESRGADTGELFF. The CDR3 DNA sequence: TGTGCCAGCAGTGAATCCCGGGGGGCCGACACCGGGGAGCTGTTTTTT.

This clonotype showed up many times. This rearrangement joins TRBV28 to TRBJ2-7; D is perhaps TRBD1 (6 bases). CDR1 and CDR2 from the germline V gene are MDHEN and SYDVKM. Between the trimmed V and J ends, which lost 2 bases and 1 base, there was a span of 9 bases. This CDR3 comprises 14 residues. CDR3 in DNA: TGTGCCAGCAGTTTACGGCAGGGGTCCTACGAGCAGTACTTC. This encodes CASSLRQGSYEQYF.

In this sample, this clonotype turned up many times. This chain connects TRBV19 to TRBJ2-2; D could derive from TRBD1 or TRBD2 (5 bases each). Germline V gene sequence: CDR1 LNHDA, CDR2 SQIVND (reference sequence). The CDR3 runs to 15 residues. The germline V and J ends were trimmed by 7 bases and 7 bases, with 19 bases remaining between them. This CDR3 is CASNLDVGVSGELFF. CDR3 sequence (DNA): TGTGCCAGTAATTTAGATGTGGGGGTGAGCGGGGAGCTGTTTTTT.

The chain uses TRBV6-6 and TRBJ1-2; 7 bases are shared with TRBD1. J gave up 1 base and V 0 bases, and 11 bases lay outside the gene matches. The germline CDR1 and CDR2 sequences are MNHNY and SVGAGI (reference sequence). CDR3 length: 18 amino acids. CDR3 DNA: TGTGCCAGCAGTTACTCGACCACGCGAGGGGGCCTTAACTATGGCTACACCTTC. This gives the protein CASSYSTTRGGLNYGYTF.

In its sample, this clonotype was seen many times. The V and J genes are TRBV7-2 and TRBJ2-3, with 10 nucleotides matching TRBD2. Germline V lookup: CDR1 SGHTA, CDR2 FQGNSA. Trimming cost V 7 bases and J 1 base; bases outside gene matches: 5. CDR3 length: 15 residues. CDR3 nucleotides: TGTGCCAGCAAGGCCACTAGCGGGGGCACAGATACGCAGTATTTT. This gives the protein CASKATSGGTDTQYF. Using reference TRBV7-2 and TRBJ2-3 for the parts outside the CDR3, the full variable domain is GAGVSQSPSNKVTEKGKDVELRCDPISGHTALYWYRQSLGQGLEFLIYFQGNSAPDKSGLPSDRFSAERTGGSVSTLTIQRTQQEDSAVYLCASKATSGGTDTQYFGPGTRLTVL.

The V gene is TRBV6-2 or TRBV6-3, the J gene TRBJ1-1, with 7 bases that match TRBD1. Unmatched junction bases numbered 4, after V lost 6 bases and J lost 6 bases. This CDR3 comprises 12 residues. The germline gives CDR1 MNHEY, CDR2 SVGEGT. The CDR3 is CASSQGQAEAFF. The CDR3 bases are TGTGCCAGCAGCCAAGGACAGGCTGAAGCTTTCTTT.

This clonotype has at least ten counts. The CDR3 DNA reads as TGTGCCAGCAGTTTGAGGCGTCCTAGCTCCTACGAGCAGTACTTC. Its translation is CASSLRRPSSYEQYF. This chain connects TRBV27 to TRBJ2-7, with unresolved D. This CDR3 has 15 residues. Germline values: CDR1 MNHEY, CDR2 SMNVEV (reference sequence). V was trimmed by 3 bases and J by 0 bases, leaving 12 bases between them.